This entry is about one TCR beta chain. The specificity of this receptor is unknown. The junction does not match germline at one end; this may be a read error. The data were obtained in a study of cytomegalovirus exposure and HLA in healthy donors (dated by TCRdb to about 2017). Looking at the study overall: According to an earlier analysis of a few hundred of the donors, 150 million to 200 million T cells yielded 95 million to 140 million unique TCR beta sequences and 276 Gb of sequence data. An early release that covered some 630 HLA-typed donors contained approximately 300 gigabases of sequencing data and approximately 85 million unique TCR sequences. Among the roughly 370 genotyped donors, roughly 80% belonged to the genetic ancestry cluster associated with self-reported Caucasian donors. The study aimed to test whether cataloging public T cell receptors could reveal signatures of past pathogen exposure. The study profiled the T cell repertoires of 500 to 800 subjects by immunosequencing and related them to cytomegalovirus serostatus. In addition to the first cohort of 500 to 850 subjects, a separate validation cohort of about 120 different subjects was used. High-throughput TCR immunosequencing, statistical association of individual TCRs with disease status, and machine learning were combined to predict cytomegalovirus infection status. In a later analysis, previously published TCR beta repertoires from 500 to 750 donors were re-analyzed and high-resolution HLA genotyping was added so that TCR occurrence patterns could be studied. In the later analysis, no new phenotypic data were used to find candidate immune exposures; instead, reliance was placed on TCR beta sequences and their occurrence across donors. An earlier analysis of approximately 630 of the donors applied high-throughput TCR beta sequencing to assess whether each TCR beta V gene segment acted as functional or pseudogenic. Donor age, sex, ethnicity and CMV serostatus were collected together with the repertoire data. A later genetic analysis used genome-wide SNP genotypes for about 55% of the 666 donors, treating that subset as a discovery cohort. Every discovery cohort repertoire had been produced on one sequencing platform. HLA typing covered class I and class II loci at four-digit resolution. Typing coverage varied by locus: roughly 629-640 donors for A, B, C, DRB1 and DQB1; about 520 for DQA1; 606 for DPA1; approximately 450 for DPB1. Four or five DR-DQ haplotypes were handled as single units for association and clustering, since linkage in the cohort was strong. Among about 400 genotyped donors of the cohort, an average of approximately 240,000 unique TCR beta nucleotide sequences was sequenced per donor, of which roughly 17% were non-productive. What the authors observed across the whole study: A further reported finding was that TCR beta sequences accurately predicted the HLA-A and HLA-B alleles for most subjects in the first cohort. In a later analysis, the rate of TCR association differed among HLA loci, with DRB1 alleles having the most associated TCRs and HLA-C alleles having the fewest. A total of 164 TCR beta chains were listed by the study as associated with cytomegalovirus. The authors suggested that the approach could potentially be generalized to other disease states and immunological phenotypes. The only immune exposure information available for the cohort was CMV serostatus. Assigning TCR associations to individual alleles was difficult when HLA alleles, especially DR and DQ, strongly co-occurred. Because some donors lacked HLA typing at each locus, the association tests relied only on the typed subset. According to a later analysis, parvovirus B19, influenza, CMV and Epstein-Barr virus appeared linked to several top co-occurrence clusters. In vitro tests confirmed that a few of the cytomegalovirus-associated TCR beta chains recognize cytomegalovirus antigens. A later genetic analysis associated a missense DCLRE1C variant with V-gene and J-gene trimming of TCR beta chains, and an independent cohort replicated the association. The earlier analysis of some 540 of the donors excluded over 15 rarely observed V segments, including chromosome 9 orphons, because counts were too low. Compared with equally common non-associated chains, HLA-associated TCR beta chains in a later analysis were more clonally expanded and had lower generation probabilities. In an earlier analysis of some 540 of the donors, most TCR beta V segments appeared in productive rearrangements about 87% or about 30% of the time, broadly matching IMGT annotations. Sequencing depth was assumed to be roughly uniform across donors in the presence/absence analyses, though that assumption may not hold. The 87-base-pair reads could not distinguish some IMGT-functional V segments, including TRBV6-2 and TRBV6-3, so those segments were excluded. In a later genetic analysis, fewer N-insertions in productive TCRs were reported among donors in an Asian-associated ancestry cluster than the 666-donor mean. Linkage disequilibrium might explain the correlated functional status among segregating V segments, but an unknown experimental factor could not be ruled out. A later analysis associated around 16,000 TCR beta sequences with specific HLA alleles at a false discovery rate of 0.05. A cluster of highly shared sequence variants was judged likely to represent a technical artifact of the sequencing pipeline. The classifier was reported to diagnose cytomegalovirus status with high specificity and sensitivity in both the original and validation cohorts. Across donors, most TCR sequences were observed very rarely, whereas some public TCRs were present in many individuals. A later analysis found that most CMV-associated TCR beta chains appeared HLA-restricted, with HLA associations seemingly driven largely by CMV exposure. Only TCR beta chains were sequenced in this cohort, and the absence of alpha or paired-chain data limited detectable features.

The library was made by the immunoSEQ multiplex PCR assay. For the multiplex PCR, a mixture combining 60 forward primers for TCR Vbeta segments and 13 reverse primers for TCR Jbeta segments was used. A multiplex PCR assay on genomic DNA amplified the CDR3 region of rearranged TCR beta genes. Amplified TCR beta libraries were sequenced as 87-base-pair reads on the Illumina HiSeq System. The authors' analysis ran thus. In a later analysis, roughly 80 million unique TCR beta chains were counted across the 666 repertoires, and approximately 11 million of these chains were shared by at least two donors. To remove PCR and sequencing errors, raw reads were error-corrected and collapsed into unique sequences using a nearest-neighbor algorithm that merged closely related sequences. V, D and J gene segments were assigned by aligning CDR3 sequences to IMGT reference sequences. Each retained sequence needed at least a six-nucleotide match to both a V gene segment and a J gene segment. Rearrangements were called productive when the CDR3 lacked stop codons and stayed in frame with V and J; all others were non-productive. Following IMGT convention, CDR3 was defined as the stretch from the second conserved V-encoded cysteine up to the conserved J-encoded phenylalanine. In an earlier analysis of roughly 580 of the donors, sequences lacking an unambiguous match to a single V gene segment were excluded. In an earlier analysis of 587 of the donors, a V segment was called functional when productive rearrangements were above 56.7%, and segregating when the standard deviation between donors exceeded 5%. A statistical classification framework was built for diagnosing cytomegalovirus status from the catalog of TCR beta chain sequences. V and J gene assignment, in a later analysis, came from comparing TCR nucleotide sequences with IMGT/GENE-DB human TR gene sequences. A later analysis assigned CDR3 sequences and most-parsimonious VDJ recombination scenarios with the TCRdist pipeline. A later analysis defined each TCR beta chain by its CDR3 amino acid sequence plus V-gene family, and excluded reads lacking a unique V-gene family. To address suspected cross-contamination and a sequencing artifact, a later analysis removed 592 highly shared, low-generation-probability nucleotide sequences. In a later analysis, a clonal expansion index for each public chain was calculated from normalized within-repertoire ranks of inferred template counts. In a later analysis, generation probabilities were computed using a VDJ recombination model fitted to out-of-frame rearrangements, and the results were checked against IGoR. A later analysis scored TCR-TCR, TCR-HLA and TCR-CMV co-occurrence with hypergeometric tests, applying a repertoire-size bias correction to TCR pairs. False discovery rates were estimated in a later analysis by permuting HLA or CMV assignments 20 times. In a later analysis, co-occurring TCRs were grouped using DBSCAN, with TCRdist sequence similarity added in when clustering inside HLA-allele-positive subsets. Co-occurrence clustering excluded repertoires with fewer than 30,000 or more than 120,000 public chains, plus five with anomalous nucleotide sharing. Entries here come from immuneACCESS through TCRdb and include only in-frame sequences with V and J called. Some clones fail to appear in such tables; in the studies checked, an unresolved V gene covers under half of the shortfall, and the cause of the remainder is unknown. V and J calls and clone size come straight from that table; D and trimming were deduced from the DNA. The sample's clone listing holds 150,000 or so clones. Jointly, the top ten make up 2% to 2.5% of the sample.

The cohort comprised under 700 healthy bone marrow donors. All cohort members were sampled while nominally healthy, although unrecorded immune exposures were likely present. The donor tested CMV seronegative, placing the donor among the 350 or so seronegative members of the cohort. A peripheral blood sample was provided by each donor, and peripheral blood mononuclear cells were used for TCR beta sequencing. Genomic DNA extraction from the blood cell samples was performed with the Qiagen DNeasy Blood Extraction Kit. Counted from cysteine to phenylalanine, this CDR3 has 16 amino acids. Left in the record is the CDR3 DNA by itself, 48 bases read in frame from the first base. The germline V gene (reference sequence) gives CDR1 as SSHAT and CDR2 as FNYEAQ.

This sequence uses TRBV7-7 and TRBJ2-1, with 8 middle bases fitting TRBD1. The sample was PBMCs. The clonotype was recovered from a woman aged 18-29 years in good health and CMV-seronegative. The CDR3 is CASSPRTGSSYNEQFF. The DNA sequence reads TGTGCTAGCAGCCCCAGGACAGGGAGCTCCTACAATGAGCAGTTCTTC. The full variable domain, completed from the reference TRBV7-7 and TRBJ2-1 proteins outside the CDR3, reads GAGVSQSPRYKVTKRGQDVTLRCDPISSHATLYWYQQALGQGPEFLTYFNYEAQPDKSGLPSDRFSAERPEGSISTLTIQRTEQRDSAMYRCASSPRTGSSYNEQFFGPGTRLTVL.